This TCR beta chain stems from a study of T-cell reconstitution after alpha-beta-depleted transplantation in children. Germline loops: CDR1 MNHEY, CDR2 SVGEGT. There are 10 residues in the CDR3. Trimming removed 4 bases from V and 10 bases from J, with 8 bases in between. The TCRbeta library was prepared with unique molecular identifiers. TCRdb itself ran the PCR reads through MiXCR, one entry per CDR3 protein. The sample has more than 550,000 distinct CDR3 sequences, about 10% seen once; the top ten hold roughly 4%. A few counts support this clonotype. The chain has TRBV6-2 or TRBV6-3 and TRBJ2-7; maybe TRBD1 (6 bases). The material sequenced was PBMCs from the stem cell graft donor, taken from the stem cell graft. This clonotype originated in a human donor who donated a stem cell graft to a child with acute myeloid leukemia. CDR3 protein: CASSSGVQYF. CDR3 nucleotide sequence: TGTGCCAGCAGTTCAGGGGTACAGTACTTC.